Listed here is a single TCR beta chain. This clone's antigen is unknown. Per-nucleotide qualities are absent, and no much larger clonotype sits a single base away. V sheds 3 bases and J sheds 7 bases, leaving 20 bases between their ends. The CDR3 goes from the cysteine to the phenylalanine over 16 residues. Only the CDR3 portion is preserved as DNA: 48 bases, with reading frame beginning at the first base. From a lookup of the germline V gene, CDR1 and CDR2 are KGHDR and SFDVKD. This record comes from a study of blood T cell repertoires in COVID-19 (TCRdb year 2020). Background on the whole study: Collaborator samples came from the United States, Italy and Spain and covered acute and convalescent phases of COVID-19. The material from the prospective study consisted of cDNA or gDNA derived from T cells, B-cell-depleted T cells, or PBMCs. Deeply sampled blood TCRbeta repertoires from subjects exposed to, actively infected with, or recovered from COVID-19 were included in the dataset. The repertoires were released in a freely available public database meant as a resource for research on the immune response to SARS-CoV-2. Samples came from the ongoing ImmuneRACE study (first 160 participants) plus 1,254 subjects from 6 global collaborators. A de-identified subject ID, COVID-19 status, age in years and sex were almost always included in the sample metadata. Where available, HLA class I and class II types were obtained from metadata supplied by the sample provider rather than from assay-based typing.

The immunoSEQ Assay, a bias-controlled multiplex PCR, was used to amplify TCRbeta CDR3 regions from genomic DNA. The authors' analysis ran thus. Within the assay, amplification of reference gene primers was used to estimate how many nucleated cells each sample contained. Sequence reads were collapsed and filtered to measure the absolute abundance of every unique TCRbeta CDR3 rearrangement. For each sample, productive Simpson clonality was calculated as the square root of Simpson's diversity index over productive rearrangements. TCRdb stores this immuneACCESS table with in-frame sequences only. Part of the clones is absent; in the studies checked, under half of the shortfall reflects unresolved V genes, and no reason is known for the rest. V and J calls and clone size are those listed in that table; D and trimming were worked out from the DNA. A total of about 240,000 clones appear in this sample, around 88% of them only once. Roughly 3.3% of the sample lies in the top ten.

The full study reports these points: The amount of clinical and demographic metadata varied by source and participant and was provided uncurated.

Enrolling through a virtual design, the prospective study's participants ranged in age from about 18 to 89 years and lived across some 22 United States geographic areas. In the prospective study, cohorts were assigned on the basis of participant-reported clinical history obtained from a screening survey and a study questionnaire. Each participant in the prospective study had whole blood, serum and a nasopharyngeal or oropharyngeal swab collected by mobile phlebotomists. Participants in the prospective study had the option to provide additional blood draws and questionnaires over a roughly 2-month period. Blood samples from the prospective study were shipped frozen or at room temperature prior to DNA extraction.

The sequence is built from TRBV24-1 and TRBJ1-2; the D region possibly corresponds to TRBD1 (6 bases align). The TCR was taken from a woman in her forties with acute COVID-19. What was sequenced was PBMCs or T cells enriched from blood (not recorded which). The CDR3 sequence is CATSDTSRWGLGGYTF. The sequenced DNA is TGTGCCACCAGTGATACTAGTCGATGGGGGCTCGGTGGCTACACCTTC.